This T cell receptor (beta chain) was observed in a study of T cells in Graves' hyperthyroidism and ophthalmopathy. Amplified TCR beta CDR3 regions came from RNA transcripts. Researchers ran a first-round RT-PCR on the TCR CDR3 using the HTBI primer set. From the multiplex PCR reads, TCRdb called clonotypes with MiXCR, one entry per CDR3 protein. The sample lists fewer than 200,000 distinct CDR3 sequences, roughly 9.4% occurring once. This clonotype was counted ten times or more. Per the germline V gene, CDR1 is SGHRS and CDR2 is YFSETQ. The CDR3 runs to 15 residues. V lost 2 bases and J lost 5; bases outside the gene matches: 8.

Material: blood. This rearrangement joins TRBV5-1 to TRBJ2-7; 9 positions match TRBD1. The clonotype comes from a woman aged 18-29 years with Graves' hyperthyroidism that later progressed to Graves' ophthalmopathy. The CDR3 nucleotides read TGCGCCAGCAGCTTCACCGGGACAGGGATCGACGAGCAGTACTTC. Translating it yields CASSFTGTGIDEQYF.